The T cell receptor (beta chain) described here comes from a study of a mutant IDH1 vaccine in newly diagnosed glioma. About the research overall: Patients under treatment included roughly 62% males and roughly 40% females and had a mean age of approximately 40 years.

As to time point: week 5, during vaccination. Topical imiquimod was applied with each vaccine dose, which held 300 ug of mutant IDH1 20-mer peptide. Assay: immunoSEQ multiplex PCR; the TCRdb copy retains only in-frame clones and omits some. Among around 78,000 clones listed, roughly 90% were seen once. Turning to this clone: The antigen is not known.

V gave up 3 bases and J gave up 2 bases, with 1 base separating them. The CDR3 spans 11 residues. In germline, CDR1 is SGHAT, CDR2 FQDESV (reference sequence). The chain joins TRBV11-1 to TRBJ2-5, with D unclear. The sample consisted of PBMCs, taken from a glioma patient whose treatment included an IDH1 peptide vaccine. The receptor comes from a woman in her forties or fifties with glioma. The CDR3 sequence is CASSLQETQYF. CDR3 nucleotide sequence: TGTGCCAGCAGCTTGCAAGAGACCCAGTACTTC.